This T cell receptor (beta chain) originates from a study of radiotherapy plus CTLA-4 blockade in lung cancer. Germline V gene lookup returns CDR1 MDHEN and CDR2 SYDVKM. J was trimmed by 1 base and V by 7 bases; bases with no gene match: 9. The CDR3 is made up of 15 amino acids. Clones were read by immunoSEQ multiplex PCR, and TCRdb kept only the in-frame ones, dropping some. The sample yields about 95,000 clones, 80% to 90% seen once. Whole-study findings and limits: Increased serum interferon-beta after radiation also reportedly predicted response strongly. The study found tumor-derived TCR clones expanded in blood after radiotherapy plus ipilimumab.

As regards this clone: Its antigen is as yet unknown.

The sample here was peripheral blood, taken from a patient treated with radiotherapy plus ipilimumab. The chain couples TRBV28 to TRBJ1-1, with 7 bases fitting TRBD1. This TCR derives from a human donor with non-small cell lung cancer who had stable disease on radiotherapy plus ipilimumab. CDR3 loop: CASKPPGTANTEAFF. In DNA, the CDR3 is TGTGCCAGCAAACCTCCCGGGACAGCGAACACTGAAGCTTTCTTT.